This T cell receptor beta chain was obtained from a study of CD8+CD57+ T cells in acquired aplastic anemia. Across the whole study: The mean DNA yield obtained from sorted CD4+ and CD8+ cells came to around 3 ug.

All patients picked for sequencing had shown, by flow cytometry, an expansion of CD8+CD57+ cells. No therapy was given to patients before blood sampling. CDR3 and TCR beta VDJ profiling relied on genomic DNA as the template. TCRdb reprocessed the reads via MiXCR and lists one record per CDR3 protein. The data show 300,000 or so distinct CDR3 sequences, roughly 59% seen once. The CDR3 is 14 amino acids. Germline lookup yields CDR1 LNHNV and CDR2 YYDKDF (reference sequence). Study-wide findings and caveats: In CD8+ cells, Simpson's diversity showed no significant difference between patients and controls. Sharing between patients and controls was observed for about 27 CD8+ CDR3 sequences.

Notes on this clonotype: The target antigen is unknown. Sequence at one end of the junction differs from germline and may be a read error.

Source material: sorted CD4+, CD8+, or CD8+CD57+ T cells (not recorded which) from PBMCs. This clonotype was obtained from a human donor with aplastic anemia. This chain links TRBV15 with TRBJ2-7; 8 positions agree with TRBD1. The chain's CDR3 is CVTSRNDRGHEQYF. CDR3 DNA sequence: TGTGTCACCAGCAGGAACGACAGGGGCCACGAGCAGTACTTC.